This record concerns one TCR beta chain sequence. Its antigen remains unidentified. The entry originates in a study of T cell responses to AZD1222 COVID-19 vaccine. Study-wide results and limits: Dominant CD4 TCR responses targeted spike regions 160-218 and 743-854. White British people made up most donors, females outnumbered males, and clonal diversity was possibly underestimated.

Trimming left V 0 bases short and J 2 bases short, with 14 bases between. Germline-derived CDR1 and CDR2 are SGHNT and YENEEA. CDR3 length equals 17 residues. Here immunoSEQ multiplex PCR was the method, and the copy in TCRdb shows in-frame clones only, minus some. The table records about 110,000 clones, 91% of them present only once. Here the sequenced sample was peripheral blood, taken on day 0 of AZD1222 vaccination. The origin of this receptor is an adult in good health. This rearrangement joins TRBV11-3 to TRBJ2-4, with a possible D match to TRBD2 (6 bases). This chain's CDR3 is CASSLEGTPRSKNIQYF. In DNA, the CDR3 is TGTGCCAGCAGCTTAGAAGGGACTCCCCGATCCAAAAACATTCAGTACTTC.